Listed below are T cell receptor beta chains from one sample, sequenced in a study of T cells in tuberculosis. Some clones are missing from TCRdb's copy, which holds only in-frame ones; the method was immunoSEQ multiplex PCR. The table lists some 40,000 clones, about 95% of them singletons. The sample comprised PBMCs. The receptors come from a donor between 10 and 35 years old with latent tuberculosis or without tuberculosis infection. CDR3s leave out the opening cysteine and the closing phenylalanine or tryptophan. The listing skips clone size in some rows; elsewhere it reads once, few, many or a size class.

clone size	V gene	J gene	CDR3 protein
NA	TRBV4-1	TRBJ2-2	ASSQPGTANTGELF
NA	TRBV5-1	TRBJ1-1	ASSLLSNGGYNEAF
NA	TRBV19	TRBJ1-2	ASSGSTGIHDYGYT
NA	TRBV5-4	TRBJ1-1	ASSLEFTGGVPEAF
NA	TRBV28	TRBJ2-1	ASSLDSGYNEQF
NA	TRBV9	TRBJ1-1	ASSRTGTGPNTEAF
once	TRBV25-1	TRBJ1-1	ASSVVGAGETEAF
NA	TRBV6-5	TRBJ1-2	ASSPDRDYGYT
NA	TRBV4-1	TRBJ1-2	ASRRGAMGYT
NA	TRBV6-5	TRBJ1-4	ASSFLRTGSNEKLF
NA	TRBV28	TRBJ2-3	ASSSALLGAAGDTQY
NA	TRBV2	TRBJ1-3	ASSDRGLAGNTIY
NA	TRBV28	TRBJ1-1	ASSFQEMNTEAF
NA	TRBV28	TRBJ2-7	ASRRQGYEQY
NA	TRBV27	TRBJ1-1	ASLNLPGGNTEAF
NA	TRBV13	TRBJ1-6	ASSLGTGISPLH
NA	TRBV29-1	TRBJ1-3	SVARQGGSGNTIY
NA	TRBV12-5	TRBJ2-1	ASGLGQSYNEQF
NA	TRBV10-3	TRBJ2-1	AINLDDSYNEQF
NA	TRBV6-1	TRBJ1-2	ASSESSPIGYT
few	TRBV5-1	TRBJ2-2	ASSSGTTQLRELF
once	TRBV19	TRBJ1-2	ASSPREGGYGYT
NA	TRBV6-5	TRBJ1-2	AGKGTEANYGYT
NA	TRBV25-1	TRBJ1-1	ASSAPPATGLNTEAF
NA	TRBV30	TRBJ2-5	AWSLPRRTRRQETQY
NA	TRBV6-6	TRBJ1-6	ASSKTRDSFNSPLH
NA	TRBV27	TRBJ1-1	ASSWGRLNTEAF
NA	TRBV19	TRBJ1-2	ASSIASDSRAYGYT
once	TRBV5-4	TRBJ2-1	ASSRKRGEHNEQF
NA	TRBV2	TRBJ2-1	ASSEFGALHNEQF
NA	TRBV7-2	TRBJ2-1	ASSSRTGGHSYNEQF
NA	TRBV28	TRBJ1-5	ASSFTQGVRSPQH
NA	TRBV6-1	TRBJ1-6	ASSEADRNSPLH
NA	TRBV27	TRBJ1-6	ASSLTRILNSPLH
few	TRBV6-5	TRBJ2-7	ASTTGLAGEQY
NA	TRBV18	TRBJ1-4	ASARGAATNEKLF
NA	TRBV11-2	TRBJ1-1	ASSLHGMNTEAF
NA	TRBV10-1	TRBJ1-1	ASRAENTEAF
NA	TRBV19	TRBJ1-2	ASSSWTERTPEIYGYT
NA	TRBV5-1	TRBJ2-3	ASSFSTGPDTQY
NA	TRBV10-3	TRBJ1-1	AISESRQGAYSTEAF
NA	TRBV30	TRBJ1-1	AWGHRGRLNTEAF
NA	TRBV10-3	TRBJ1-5	AISEGREGNQPQH
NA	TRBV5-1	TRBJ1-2	ASSLVQNYGYT
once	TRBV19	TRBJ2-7	ASSYQGYEQY
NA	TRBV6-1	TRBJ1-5	ASGGTASSVPQH
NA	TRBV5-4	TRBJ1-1	ASRRTGRPEAF
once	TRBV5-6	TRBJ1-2	ASSLSLGTST
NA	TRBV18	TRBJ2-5	ASSPRYRAGETQY
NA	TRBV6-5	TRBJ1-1	ASSPGGEAF
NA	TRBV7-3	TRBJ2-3	ASSLAGGQYTQY